Presented here are 28 T cell receptor beta chains from one specimen sequenced in a study of beta chain features in type 1 diabetes. The investigators reverse transcribed all of the isolated RNA, so they sequenced expressed TCRB transcripts. Assay used: immunoSEQ multiplex PCR; TCRdb lists only in-frame clones, some missing. The repertoire holds more than 300,000 clones, roughly 8% seen once, with around 0.45% in the top ten. The sequenced material came from central memory CD4+ T cells from blood. These receptors were collected from a young woman in good health.

This clone was picked up a small number of times. The chain combines TRBV6-1 with TRBJ1-1, with D possibly TRBD1 on 5 matching bases. Germline CDR1 and CDR2: MNHNS and SASEGT. V lost 9 bases and J 4 bases, leaving 12 bases between the germline ends. The CDR3 is 12 amino acids. CDR3 nucleotide sequence: TGTGCCAGTATCGCGGGGGGCACTGAAGCTTTCTTT. Translating gives CASIAGGTEAFF.

This clone was seen ten or more times. The chain combines TRBV15 with TRBJ1-4, with D uncertain. Germline lookup yields CDR1 LNHNV and CDR2 YYDKDF (reference sequence). The CDR3 runs 12 residues. Trimming stripped 0 bases from V and 14 bases from J, with 10 bases between. CDR3 loop: CATSRDKYGLFF. DNA for the CDR3: TGTGCCACCAGCAGAGATAAGTATGGGCTGTTTTTT.

The chain joins TRBV5-6 to TRBJ1-5, with TRBD1 as a possible D gene (5 bases). The germline gives CDR1 SGHDT, CDR2 YYEEEE. V was trimmed by 4 bases and J by 6 bases, leaving 17 bases between them. The CDR3 has 15 residues. The CDR3 coding sequence is TGTGCCAGCAGCGGGACCCGACAGCCGGCTCAGCCCCAGCATTTT. This translates into CASSGTRQPAQPQHF.

The chain has TRBV4-3 and TRBJ1-2; D gene unclear. The CDR3 has 15 residues. V lost 1 base, J lost 4 bases, and 13 bases lay in between. In germline, CDR1 is LGHNA, CDR2 YSLEER. CDR3: CASSQGRTEGYGYTF. CDR3 DNA: TGCGCCAGCAGCCAAGGTCGTACGGAGGGCTATGGCTACACCTTC.

This clone was seen more than once but under ten times. V usage is TRBV5-4 and J usage is TRBJ2-1; 8 bases are a match to TRBD2. V shed 4 bases, J shed 7 bases, and the junction held 13 bases outside the gene matches. Germline CDR1 is SGHNT and CDR2 is YYREEE (reference sequence). The length of the CDR3 is 16 residues. The CDR3 DNA is TGTGCCAGCAGCCCTACCGGGAGGGCCGGGCGGAATGAGCAGTTCTTC. Residues: CASSPTGRAGRNEQFF.

This clone has only a few counts. The V gene is TRBV7-2, the J gene TRBJ1-2; TRBD1 aligns across 8 bases. The junction had 7 bases not matched to a gene; V was cut back by 4 bases and J by 6 bases. The germline gives CDR1 SGHTA, CDR2 FQGNSA. The CDR3 consists of 14 residues. The CDR3 nucleotides are TGTGCCAGCAGCTCCCAGGGGGCGGGCCATGGCTACACCTTC. Protein sequence: CASSSQGAGHGYTF.

This clone was counted ten times or more. V usage is TRBV7-2 and J usage is TRBJ2-2; TRBD1 agrees at 10 bases. CDR3 length: 15 amino acids. Germline V lookup: CDR1 SGHTA, CDR2 FQGNSA. V shed 3 bases and J 6 bases; nucleotides not matched to a gene: 4. CDR3 sequence reads: CASSLGQGMSGELFF. In nucleotides, the CDR3 is TGTGCCAGCAGCTTGGGACAGGGGATGTCCGGGGAGCTGTTTTTT.

This clone was counted many times. The chain couples TRBV6-4 to TRBJ2-4; TRBD2 matches at 9 bases. This CDR3 contains 16 residues. CDR1 is MRHNA, CDR2 SNTAGT, per germline. V lost 7 bases and J lost 0; bases outside the gene matches: 7. CDR3 loop: CASTFLAGLAKNIQYF. CDR3 coding DNA: TGTGCCAGCACATTTCTAGCGGGGCTAGCCAAAAACATTCAGTACTTC.

In this sample, this clone turned up a few times. The chain combines TRBV7-2 with TRBJ2-2; D not certain. V lost 2 bases and J 1 base, leaving 8 bases between the germline ends. Per germline, CDR1 SGHTA and CDR2 FQGNSA. The CDR3 sequence is 15 residues long. The CDR3, as DNA: TGTGCCAGCAGCTTAAATCAGCAGAACACCGGGGAGCTGTTTTTT. Amino acids: CASSLNQQNTGELFF.

This clone came up a few times. The rearrangement links TRBV9 to TRBJ2-1; 9 bases fit TRBD2. The CDR3 consists of 16 residues. Losses at the gene ends were 2 bases for V and 5 bases for J; bases not matched to a gene: 8. The germline V gene encodes CDR1 SGDLS and CDR2 YYNGEE. CDR3 sequence: CASSVRPTSGNNEQFF. In nucleotides, the CDR3 is TGTGCCAGCAGCGTGCGACCGACTAGCGGCAACAATGAGCAGTTCTTC.

The gene calls are TRBV25-1 and TRBJ2-3, with 8 bases that match TRBD2. This CDR3 region has 16 residues. J gave up 4 bases and V 3 bases, and 9 bases lay outside the gene matches. Germline V gene data show CDR1 as MGHDK and CDR2 as SYGVNS. The CDR3 DNA reads as TGTGCCAGCAGTGATTCGAGCGGGAGAGGGGCAGATACGCAGTATTTT. This sequence encodes CASSDSSGRGADTQYF.

On this clone itself: Within the sample, other DNA sequences also encode this same CDR3. J is TRBJ1-2 and V is TRBV7-9, with 7 nucleotides matching TRBD1. J gave up 2 bases and V 1 base, and 1 base lay outside the gene matches. This CDR3 spans 14 amino acids. CDR1 is SEHNR and CDR2 is FQNEAQ in the germline V gene (reference sequence). The DNA for the CDR3 is TGTGCCAGCAGCTTAGGACAGGGAAACTATGGCTACACCTTC. It yields the protein CASSLGQGNYGYTF.

The chain uses TRBV19 and TRBJ1-1; D is unresolved. The CDR3 loop spans 13 amino acids. V was pared by 7 bases and J by 1 base, with 10 bases between. Germline loops: CDR1 LNHDA, CDR2 SQIVND (reference sequence). The chain's CDR3 is CASTAVWNTEAFF. As DNA, the CDR3 is TGTGCCAGTACCGCGGTCTGGAACACTGAAGCTTTCTTT. Variable domain in full (rest from reference TRBV19 and TRBJ1-1): DGGITQSPKYLFRKEGQNVTLSCEQNLNHDAMYWYRQDPGQGLRLIYYSQIVNDFQKGDIAEGYSVSREKKESFPLTVTSAQKNPTAFYLCASTAVWNTEAFFGQGTRLTVV.

The table lists this clone with many counts. This sequence joins TRBV7-6 and TRBJ2-7; 10 positions match TRBD2. Per the germline V gene, CDR1 is SGHVS and CDR2 is FNYEAQ. The CDR3 extends over 18 amino acids. Trimming removed 5 bases from V and 3 bases from J; junction bases left unmatched: 16. This CDR3 is CASSPRVLTSGLRYEQYF. The CDR3 DNA reads as TGTGCCAGCAGCCCTAGGGTCTTGACTAGCGGGTTACGCTACGAGCAGTACTTC.

This clone was observed many times. The chain recombines TRBV27 with TRBJ2-1; D unresolved. Trimming took 2 bases from V and 3 from J, leaving 14 bases between them. The V gene's germline CDR1 is MNHEY and CDR2 SMNVEV (reference sequence). This CDR3 has 16 amino acids. The CDR3 protein is CASSLGKSYFYNEQFF. In DNA, the CDR3 is TGTGCCAGCAGTTTAGGGAAATCCTACTTCTACAATGAGCAGTTCTTC.

V is TRBV29-1 and J is TRBJ2-7, with D possibly TRBD1 on 6 matching bases. This CDR3 region has 11 residues. V was trimmed by 5 bases and J by 7 bases, leaving 12 bases between them. CDR1 and CDR2 from the germline V gene are SQVTM and ANQGSEA. The CDR3 coding sequence is TGCAGCGTTAGGGGGAGCGGTGAGCAGTACTTC. Its translation: CSVRGSGEQYF.

The chain couples TRBV11-1 to TRBJ2-7; D unresolved. Per germline, CDR1 SGHAT and CDR2 FQDESV (reference sequence). V was pared by 1 base and J by 6 bases, with 13 bases between. The CDR3 totals 14 residues. CDR3 amino acids: CASSLVGPNSEQYF. The DNA of the CDR3 is TGTGCCAGCAGCTTAGTCGGGCCGAACAGCGAGCAGTACTTC.

This clone came up a few times. J is TRBJ2-7 and V is TRBV27; 10 nucleotides line up with TRBD1. The ends lost 6 bases at V and 2 bases at J; junction bases unmatched: 4. Germline V CDR1 and CDR2: MNHEY, SMNVEV (reference sequence). The CDR3 has 14 amino acids. The CDR3 sequence is CASSRDRGPYEQYF. CDR3 DNA: TGTGCCAGCAGCCGGGACAGGGGACCCTACGAGCAGTACTTC.

This clone was observed a few times. This chain joins TRBV4-3 and TRBJ2-1; perhaps TRBD2 as D (5 bases). V was cut by 4 bases and J by 1 base, with 20 bases left in between. Germline V gene lookup returns CDR1 LGHNA and CDR2 YSLEER. The CDR3 consists of 18 residues. CDR3 DNA sequence: TGCGCCAGCAGCCGGGGTCTAGCAGGTTCCTGGTCCTACAATGAGCAGTTCTTC. Encoded protein: CASSRGLAGSWSYNEQFF.

This clone was found a few times. For the CDR3, the DNA is TGTGCCAGCAGCTTAGCAGGGGCTGGAAACACCATATATTTT. Residues: CASSLAGAGNTIYF. V usage is TRBV7-9 and J usage is TRBJ1-3; tentative D call: TRBD1 (5 bases). Trimming stripped 0 bases from V and 2 bases from J, with 5 bases between. Germline CDR1 reads SEHNR; CDR2 reads FQNEAQ (reference sequence). CDR3 size: 14 residues.

This clone has a handful of counts. This chain joins TRBV2 and TRBJ1-5; D gene ambiguous. This CDR3 contains 15 residues. V dropped 6 bases and J dropped 1 base, with 13 bases sitting between them. The V gene's germline CDR1 is SNHLY and CDR2 FYNNEI. For the CDR3, the DNA is TGTGCCAGCAGGCCTACAAGAATCAGCAATCAGCCCCAGCATTTT. Amino acids: CASRPTRISNQPQHF.

In this sample, this clone turned up a few times. This chain uses TRBV28 with TRBJ1-2; no reliable D call. The V and J ends lost 11 bases and 2 bases respectively, with 6 bases between them. The CDR3 contains 10 residues. Germline loops: CDR1 MDHEN, CDR2 SYDVKM. In DNA form, the CDR3 reads TGTGCCGCGGGGAACTATGGCTACACCTTC. This codes for CAAGNYGYTF.

V gene TRBV10-3 combines with J gene TRBJ2-3, with 8 bases identical to TRBD2. After removal of 6 bases from V and 4 bases from J, the junction contained 9 bases not matched to a gene. From germline, CDR1 is ENHRY and CDR2 SYGVKD. This CDR3 is built from 15 residues. This chain's CDR3 is CAISGERELSDTQYF. CDR3 coding DNA: TGTGCCATCAGCGGCGAGCGGGAGCTCTCAGATACGCAGTATTTT.

V usage is TRBV12-2 and J usage is TRBJ1-3. TRBV12-2 is noted as a pseudogene. The CDR3 covers 16 residues. The CDR3 nucleotides are TGTGCAAGTCGCTTTGTCCCTAGTCAGGATGGAAACACCATATATTTT. It encodes CASRFVPSQDGNTIYF.

CDR3 residues: CASSFRQGAGGDNEQFF. DNA for the CDR3: TGTGCCAGCAGTTTCCGACAGGGGGCTGGGGGAGACAATGAGCAGTTCTTC. The chain links TRBV28 to TRBJ2-1; 10 bases agree with TRBD1. V was clipped by 3 bases and J by 5 bases; unmatched bases: 10. Per the germline V gene, CDR1 is MDHEN and CDR2 is SYDVKM. The CDR3 loop spans 17 amino acids.

On this clone: Different DNA sequences within this sample yield the same CDR3. J is TRBJ2-7 and V is TRBV28; 12 bases map to TRBD2. V shed 4 bases and J 3 bases; nucleotides not matched to a gene: 7. Per the germline V gene, CDR1 is MDHEN and CDR2 is SYDVKM. The CDR3 extends over 16 amino acids. CDR3 in amino acids: CASSSPTSGSSYEQYF. CDR3 DNA: TGTGCCAGCAGTTCCCCGACTAGCGGGAGTAGCTACGAGCAGTACTTC.

Only a few counts were recorded for this clone. The rearrangement joins TRBV7-8 to TRBJ1-2; D is undetermined. In germline, CDR1 is SGHVS, CDR2 FQNEAQ. Trimming cost V 3 bases and J 5 bases, with 10 bases left between them. The CDR3 has 13 amino acids. CDR3 coding DNA: TGTGCCAGCAGCTTTGATCGAGTATATGGCTACACCTTC. Translation: CASSFDRVYGYTF.

The chain uses TRBV10-3 and TRBJ1-4, with D unresolved. The CDR3 totals 14 residues. Trimming took 6 bases from V and 4 from J, leaving 12 bases between them. Germline V gene sequence: CDR1 ENHRY, CDR2 SYGVKD. CDR3 in DNA: TGTGCCATCAGACCGACGGTAGATAATGAAAAACTGTTTTTT. As protein: CAIRPTVDNEKLFF.